These 20 T cell receptor beta chains came from one sample sequenced in a study of T cell repertoires in cytomegalovirus infection. TCRdb processed the reads anew with MiXCR; each CDR3 protein has one entry. Among around 770,000 distinct CDR3 sequences listed, just under 30% were seen once. These receptors have no known antigen. Material: cultured CD8+ T cells from PBMCs, obtained from culture after CMV antigen stimulation. The receptors originated from a human donor in good health (CMV status not recorded). Some clones in this sample may be carry-over from other donors' samples.

This sequence joins TRBV5-6 and TRBJ2-5; D is unclear. This CDR3 spans 15 amino acids. The V gene lost 4 bases and the J gene lost 4 bases, with 17 bases spanning the gap. Germline V lookup: CDR1 SGHDT, CDR2 YYEEEE. The CDR3 here is CASSAAQVFTETQYF. CDR3 DNA: TGTGCCAGCAGCGCCGCTCAGGTTTTTACAGAGACCCAGTACTTC.

This clonotype was observed a handful of times. The CDR3 DNA reads TGTGCCAGCAGCTTAGCGGGGGAGGAGGTCTGGTACTTC. This translates into CASSLAGEEVWYF. The V call is TRBV7-9, the J call TRBJ2-4; D possibly corresponds to TRBD2 (6 bases). V was shortened by 0 bases and J by 15 bases, with 15 bases between the two germline ends. The CDR3 has 13 residues. The germline V gene has CDR1 SEHNR and CDR2 FQNEAQ (reference sequence).

The chain recombines TRBV5-4 with TRBJ1-1; D is ambiguous. The CDR3 contains 13 residues. Looked up from germline, CDR1 is SGHNT and CDR2 is YYREEE (reference sequence). Trimming stripped 6 bases from V and 1 base from J, with 10 bases between. The CDR3 is CASISSGNTEAFF. As DNA, the CDR3 is TGTGCCAGCATTTCATCGGGGAACACTGAAGCTTTCTTT. Drawing the rest from reference TRBV5-4 and TRBJ1-1, the complete variable domain is ETGVTQSPTHLIKTRGQQVTLRCSSQSGHNTVSWYQQALGQGPQFIFQYYREEENGRGNFPPRFSGLQFPNYSSELNVNALELDDSALYLCASISSGNTEAFFGQGTRLTVV.

The gene calls are TRBV7-3 and TRBJ1-1; 7 bases map to TRBD1. The CDR3 contains 18 residues. J was trimmed by 0 bases and V by 5 bases; bases with no gene match: 15. Germline V gives CDR1 SGHTA, CDR2 FQGTGA. The CDR3 DNA is TGTGCCAGCAGCCTAGAAGCCCTGGGACAGCGGATGAACACTGAAGCTTTCTTT. Translating it yields CASSLEALGQRMNTEAFF.

The table lists this clonotype with a few counts. The chain uses TRBV7-9 and TRBJ2-3; the match to TRBD2 covers 8 bases. CDR1 and CDR2 from the germline V gene are SEHNR and FQNEAQ (reference sequence). V was pared by 3 bases and J by 5 bases, with 7 bases of the junction left unmatched. The CDR3 totals 15 residues. Written as DNA, the CDR3 is TGTGCCAGCAGCTTCAGCGGGGGCCGGGGAGATACGCAGTATTTT. Amino acid sequence: CASSFSGGRGDTQYF.

This clonotype was seen many times. The chain uses TRBV7-8 and TRBJ1-1; 8 bases map to TRBD1. The germline V gene has CDR1 SGHVS and CDR2 FQNEAQ. The CDR3 runs 16 residues. The J segment lost 1 base and the V segment lost 5 bases, leaving 9 bases of the junction unmatched. This CDR3 reads CASSRDRGHRNTEAFF. The CDR3 bases are TGTGCCAGCAGCCGAGACAGGGGACACCGGAACACTGAAGCTTTCTTT.

The chain is built from TRBV27 and TRBJ2-2; no clear D gene. The CDR3 loop spans 14 amino acids. CDR1 MNHEY and CDR2 SMNVEV come from the germline V gene (reference sequence). V was pared by 5 bases and J by 0 bases, with 7 bases between. CDR3 bases: TGTGCCAGCAGTACCTTCGCGAACACCGGGGAGCTGTTTTTT. It is translated as CASSTFANTGELFF.

This clonotype was detected only once. V is TRBV7-3 and J is TRBJ2-2; weak D call: TRBD1 (5 bases). The length of the CDR3 is 14 residues. Per germline, CDR1 SGHTA and CDR2 FQGTGA. Trimming pared 1 base from V and 6 bases from J, leaving 9 bases between. The CDR3 DNA follows: TGTGCCAGCAGCTTAATAGGGGTGCCCGGGGAGCTGTTTTTT. Translated, it gives CASSLIGVPGELFF.

This clonotype was counted between two and nine times. The rearrangement uses TRBV19 and TRBJ1-5, with a tentative D call TRBD1 (6 bases). Germline CDR1 reads LNHDA; CDR2 reads SQIVND (reference sequence). The CDR3 runs to 13 residues. With 3 bases removed from V and 9 bases from J, the gap between germline ends came to 12 bases. CDR3 nucleotides: TGTGCCAGTAGTATCGGGGGGGCGAGGCCCCAGCATTTT. Protein sequence: CASSIGGARPQHF.

This clonotype was picked up a small number of times. The rearrangement links TRBV6-2 or TRBV6-3 to TRBJ2-5, with D tentatively TRBD2 (7 bases). Trimming pared 6 bases from V and 4 bases from J, leaving 15 bases between. The CDR3 is 14 amino acids. Germline CDR1 is MNHEY and CDR2 is SVGEGT. DNA of the CDR3: TGTGCCAGCAGCCACGGGGGGCGGGGAGAGACCCAGTACTTC. It encodes CASSHGGRGETQYF.

This clonotype was counted a few times. The V gene is TRBV7-8, the J gene TRBJ1-4; D remains unclear. CDR1 is SGHVS and CDR2 is FQNEAQ in the germline V gene. This CDR3 spans 14 amino acids. The V gene lost 3 bases and the J gene lost 0 bases, with 5 bases spanning the gap. The CDR3 bases are TGTGCCAGCAGCTTCAAAGCAACTAATGAAAAACTGTTTTTT. Translation: CASSFKATNEKLFF.

The chain joins TRBV29-1 to TRBJ2-3; 9 bases map to TRBD2. With V trimmed by 1 base and J by 0 bases, 2 bases remained unmatched. CDR1 is SQVTM and CDR2 is ANQGSEA in the germline V gene. The CDR3 has 15 residues. CDR3 nucleotides: TGCAGCGTTGAAGGGACTAGCGAGAGCACAGATACGCAGTATTTT. It is translated as CSVEGTSESTDTQYF.

This clonotype has only a few counts. The chain links TRBV5-1 to TRBJ2-1; D is uncertain. CDR1 and CDR2 from the germline V gene are SGHRS and YFSETQ. The ends were cut back, 2 bases at V and 6 bases at J, with 9 bases in the middle. The CDR3 has 13 amino acids. The CDR3 protein is CASSFADPNEQFF. DNA for the CDR3: TGCGCCAGCAGCTTTGCGGACCCCAATGAGCAGTTCTTC.

This clonotype was found a few times. The chain is built from TRBV6-2 or TRBV6-3 and TRBJ2-3, with unresolved D. CDR1 and CDR2 (germline): MNHEY, SVGEGT. This CDR3 comprises 14 residues. Trimming pared 2 bases from V and 2 bases from J, leaving 8 bases between. The CDR3, as DNA: TGTGCCAGCAGTTACGGTTACCTCACAGATACGCAGTATTTT. Protein: CASSYGYLTDTQYF.

The V and J genes are TRBV4-1 and TRBJ1-2; D might be TRBD1 (6 bases). The ends were cut back, 0 bases at V and 3 bases at J, with 8 bases in the middle. The CDR3 contains 14 residues. Germline CDR1 and CDR2: MGHRA and YSYEKL. The CDR3 region has the DNA TGCGCCAGCAGCCAAGAGCAGGGGTACTATGGCTACACCTTC. It translates to CASSQEQGYYGYTF.

The chain employs TRBV12-3 or TRBV12-4 and TRBJ1-5, with a tentative D call TRBD1 (5 bases). The ends were cut back, 5 bases at V and 0 bases at J, with 11 bases in the middle. This CDR3 is built from 15 residues. CDR3 loop: CASSTGDYSNQPQHF. CDR3 sequence (DNA): TGTGCCAGCAGTACAGGAGATTATAGCAATCAGCCCCAGCATTTT.

A few counts support this clonotype. The V gene is TRBV10-3, the J gene TRBJ2-3; no clear D gene. CDR1 is ENHRY and CDR2 is SYGVKD in the germline V gene. The CDR3 sequence is 14 residues long. Trimming left V 10 bases short and J 0 bases short, with 14 bases between. CDR3 in amino acids: CATWSLGSTDTQYF. CDR3 DNA sequence: TGTGCCACCTGGTCCCTTGGGAGCACAGATACGCAGTATTTT.

V and J are TRBV6-1 and TRBJ2-7; D may be TRBD2 (6 bases). The germline V and J ends were trimmed by 2 bases and 0 bases, with 8 bases remaining between them. Per the germline V gene, CDR1 is MNHNS and CDR2 is SASEGT. The CDR3 contains 14 residues. The CDR3 is CASSEWGDSYEQYF. Written as DNA, the CDR3 is TGTGCCAGCAGTGAATGGGGGGACTCCTACGAGCAGTACTTC.

The CDR3 DNA follows: TGTGCCAGCATTTTCCCGAGCGGGGGGGCCTACAATGAGCAGTTCTTC. Translation: CASIFPSGGAYNEQFF. The genes are TRBV6-1 and TRBJ2-1; the match to TRBD2 covers 10 bases. Germline CDR1 is MNHNS and CDR2 is SASEGT. The CDR3 sequence is 16 residues long. Losses at the gene ends were 7 bases for V and 2 bases for J; bases not matched to a gene: 8.

This clonotype was found a few times. The CDR3 nucleotides are TGTGCCAGCAGTTACGGGCGGGGGAACAATGAGCAGTTCTTC. Translation: CASSYGRGNNEQFF. The rearrangement uses TRBV6-6 and TRBJ2-1; 7 positions match TRBD2. V lost 2 bases, J lost 5 bases, and 3 bases stayed unmatched. Germline CDR1 is MNHNY and CDR2 is SVGAGI (reference sequence). The CDR3 totals 14 residues.